The clone carrying this T cell receptor (beta chain) was detected a few times. The antigen is undetermined. The entry originates in a study of T-cell memory formation after mild COVID-19. On the study more broadly: There were largely donor-specific TCR clusters.

One entry per CDR3 protein results from TCRdb running MiXCR on the 5' RACE reads. The sample yields 250,000 or so distinct CDR3 sequences, 7.5% to 10% seen once. Study results and limitations: CD4+ contracting clones were found mainly in CM and EM, and CD8+ ones in EMRA.

Germline CDR1 reads KGHDR; CDR2 reads SFDVKD. This CDR3 has 18 residues. V dropped 4 bases and J dropped 0; count of bases not matched to a gene: 11. The sequencing input was PBMCs or a T cell subset sorted from them (not recorded which). The chain recombines TRBV24-1 with TRBJ2-5, with 9 bases that match TRBD1. The receptor was derived from a man between 18 and 29 years old who had mild COVID-19 (a few samples of this study predate the infection). Cell type and time point are not known. The CDR3 is CATSDVQSGTGNQETQYF. The CDR3 coding sequence is TGTGCCACCAGTGACGTACAATCCGGGACAGGGAACCAAGAGACCCAGTACTTC.